This T cell receptor (beta chain) derives from a study of cytomegalovirus exposure and HLA in healthy donors. Study-wide results and limits: Most TCR sequences were rare, but some public TCRs occurred in many donors.

The ends lost 6 bases at V and 3 bases at J; junction bases unmatched: 5. CDR3 size: 15 residues. The germline V gene has CDR1 MNHNY and CDR2 SVGAGI (reference sequence). About this clone itself: Its target is unknown.

The data were produced by immunoSEQ multiplex PCR, yet TCRdb's version contains in-frame clones alone and is incomplete. In the table there are around 350,000 clones, more than 80% of which are singletons. The sequence derives from a young woman in good health and CMV-seronegative. Sequenced: PBMCs. J is TRBJ2-3 and V is TRBV6-6, with 11 bases that match TRBD1. The CDR3 DNA follows: TGTGCCAGCAGCGCCCGGGACAGGGGGACAGATACGCAGTATTTT. Protein: CASSARDRGTDTQYF.